This T cell receptor (beta chain) was profiled in a study of T cell repertoires in ileal Crohn's disease. TCRdb's table, derived via immunoSEQ multiplex PCR, lists solely in-frame clones and lacks some. The sample records 9,000 to 13,000 clones, 80% to 90% being singletons. Time point defined: neoterminal ileum biopsy at postoperative endoscopy, about 6 months after surgery. The sequence came from an adult with Crohn's disease. What was sequenced was ileal tissue.

DNA of the CDR3: TGCAGCGTTGATTACCTGGGACTGAACGAGCAGTACTTC. Its protein product is CSVDYLGLNEQYF. This chain joins TRBV29-1 and TRBJ2-7, with D perhaps matching TRBD2 (6 bases). The CDR3 is made up of 13 amino acids. Germline lookup yields CDR1 SQVTM and CDR2 ANQGSEA. V lost 3 bases to trimming and J lost 5 bases, with 14 bases between them.